A selection of T cell receptor beta chains follows, all from one sample in a study of blood T cell repertoires in COVID-19. Some clones are missing from TCRdb's copy, which holds only in-frame ones; the method was immunoSEQ multiplex PCR. The sample has around 150,000 clones; over 90% are singletons. The sequenced sample was peripheral blood. These receptors all stem from a woman aged 55-69 years with COVID-19, enrolled during active disease. Both conserved end residues are part of each CDR3. Each record gives: V gene, J gene, D gene, clone size, CDR3 protein, CDR3 DNA. The D gene is left open where the match is weak. A clone size is listed for some rows: how often the clone was seen (once, few, many), or a class if it is expanded.

>TRBV4-3|TRBJ2-1|.|.
CASSAQWAGARQFF
TGCGCCAGCAGCGCGCAGTGGGCGGGGGCAAGGCAGTTCTTC
>TRBV5-1|TRBJ2-7|TRBD1|.
CASSLDGQGYEQYF
TGCGCCAGCAGCTTGGACGGACAGGGATACGAGCAGTACTTC
>TRBV29-1|TRBJ1-1|.|once
CSVPQTGNTEAFF
TGCAGCGTACCACAGACAGGGAACACTGAAGCTTTCTTT
>TRBV4-1|TRBJ2-1|TRBD1|.
CASRPLTGAYNEQFF
TGCGCCAGCAGACCGCTGACAGGGGCCTACAATGAGCAGTTCTTC
>TRBV18|TRBJ2-3|.|.
CASSWDTVTDTQYF
TGTGCCAGCTCATGGGACACAGTCACAGATACGCAGTATTTT
>TRBV14|TRBJ1-2|.|.
CASSQGVGRPFYGYTF
TGTGCCAGCAGCCAAGGAGTGGGCAGACCTTTCTATGGCTACACCTTC
>TRBV5-1|TRBJ2-1|.|.
CASSLQSPTSSYNEQFF
TGCGCCAGCAGCTTGCAGTCCCCGACTAGTTCCTACAATGAGCAGTTCTTC
>TRBV29-1|TRBJ1-1|.|.
CSAATGFDTEAFF
TGCAGCGCTGCCACAGGATTCGACACTGAAGCTTTCTTT
>TRBV25-1|TRBJ2-5|.|.
CASSSGLQETQYF
TGTGCCAGCAGCTCTGGGCTCCAAGAGACCCAGTACTTC
>TRBV23-1|TRBJ2-3|.|.
CASSQWMDTSTDTQYF
TGCGCCAGCAGTCAATGGATGGACACCTCCACAGATACGCAGTATTTT
>TRBV6-4|TRBJ2-1|.|.
CASSDSGQRGKQFF
TGTGCCAGCAGTGACTCCGGACAGCGGGGAAAGCAGTTCTTC
>TRBV30|TRBJ1-5|.|.
CAWSVTGSGYQPQHF
TGTGCCTGGAGTGTAACTGGCTCAGGGTATCAGCCCCAGCATTTT
>TRBV18|TRBJ1-1|.|.
CASSTARDTEAFF
TGTGCCAGCTCTACGGCCCGGGATACCGAAGCTTTCTTT
>TRBV6-2/TRBV6-3|TRBJ2-7|.|.
CASSPLSYEQYF
TGTGCCAGCAGCCCCCTCTCCTACGAGCAGTACTTC
>TRBV18|TRBJ1-2|.|.
CASSLEAGGYYGYTF
TGTGCCAGCTCACTCGAGGCTGGCGGTTACTATGGCTACACCTTC
>TRBV19|TRBJ1-1|TRBD1|.
CASIAGQGASAEAFF
TGTGCCAGTATCGCGGGACAGGGGGCGTCAGCTGAAGCTTTCTTT
>TRBV5-1|TRBJ1-1|TRBD1|.
CASTGQDRGQAFF
TGCGCCAGCACCGGACAGGACAGGGGGCAAGCTTTCTTT
>TRBV11-1|TRBJ1-2|.|.
CASSFGTGGYTF
TGTGCCAGCAGCTTCGGCACGGGAGGCTACACCTTC
>TRBV6-6|TRBJ2-2|.|.
CASSPAGKNTGELFF
TGTGCCAGCAGCCCAGCCGGGAAAAACACCGGGGAGCTGTTTTTT
>TRBV27|TRBJ1-5|.|.
CASRPGTLGGRYSNQPQHF
TGTGCCAGCAGGCCCGGGACTCTGGGAGGGAGGTATAGCAATCAGCCCCAGCATTTT
>TRBV14|TRBJ1-2|.|.
CASSRPAMEGYTF
TGTGCCAGCAGCCGTCCGGCGATGGAGGGCTACACCTTT
>TRBV7-8|TRBJ1-1|.|.
CASSRSQASGTEAFF
TGTGCCAGCAGCCGTTCGCAGGCGAGCGGCACTGAAGCTTTCTTT
>TRBV11-2|TRBJ2-3|TRBD2|.
CASSSGTSMSNTQYF
TGTGCCAGCAGCTCCGGGACTAGCATGTCAAATACGCAGTATTTT
>TRBV20-1|TRBJ1-1|.|once
CSASNNGAFF
TGCAGTGCTAGTAATAACGGGGCTTTCTTT
>TRBV19|TRBJ1-6|.|.
CASSLRRSSYNSPLHF
TGTGCCAGTAGCCTAAGAAGGAGCTCCTATAATTCACCCCTCCACTTT
>TRBV5-1|TRBJ1-4|.|.
CASRQLGTANEKLFF
TGCGCCAGCAGGCAATTAGGTACAGCTAATGAAAAACTGTTTTTT
>TRBV5-4|TRBJ2-1|TRBD2|.
CASSASGGAYNEQFF
TGTGCCAGCAGCGCCAGCGGGGGGGCCTACAATGAGCAGTTCTTC
>TRBV19|TRBJ2-7|.|.
CASSITPGGASGVQYF
TGTGCCAGTAGTATTACCCCCGGCGGGGCCTCGGGAGTGCAGTACTTC